The rows below give T cell receptor beta chains drawn from one sample of a study of OX40 agonist ivuxolimab in advanced cancers. Method: immunoSEQ multiplex PCR; TCRdb's copy keeps in-frame clones and lacks some. The repertoire holds 80,000 or so clones, with less than 95% as singletons. This specimen consisted of CD4+ or CD8+ T cells sorted from blood, obtained in a trial of the OX40 agonist ivuxolimab. These receptors all stem from an adult with an advanced solid tumor such as melanoma, head and neck, liver or kidney cancer. The conserved cysteine and the conserved F or W are not part of the CDR3 here. D genes are given only for firm matches. Clone size is stated in some rows and not others, as once, few, many or a class when expanded.

NA NA TRBV12-5 ASGLGTVELDEQF
TRBD1 once TRBV18 ASSASGGGEQPQH
NA NA TRBV7-7 ASSPLGATIYGYT
NA NA TRBV7-9 ASSSGYYNSPLH
TRBD1 NA TRBV5-5 ASSPTDRSDTQY
TRBD2 NA TRBV4-1 ASSQATGLAVSEQF
NA NA TRBV11-2 ASSPMWTLNEQF
NA NA TRBV6-1 ASEFTGAYGYT
NA NA TRBV28 ASSLQLSNTEAF
NA NA TRBV5-1 ASSLVKGGRGADTQY
TRBD1 NA TRBV28 ASNPPGQARNQPQH
NA NA TRBV7-2 ASSLGGYEAF
NA NA TRBV4-1 ASSRGPHRDSGNTIY
NA NA TRBV5-1 ASSLEGGSIYNEQF
NA NA TRBV7-2 ASSLEASGYREQF
TRBD1 once TRBV7-8 ASSLSRTGRMYT
TRBD1 NA TRBV4-3 ASSALQGALDTQY
NA NA TRBV28 ATLQEGYEQY